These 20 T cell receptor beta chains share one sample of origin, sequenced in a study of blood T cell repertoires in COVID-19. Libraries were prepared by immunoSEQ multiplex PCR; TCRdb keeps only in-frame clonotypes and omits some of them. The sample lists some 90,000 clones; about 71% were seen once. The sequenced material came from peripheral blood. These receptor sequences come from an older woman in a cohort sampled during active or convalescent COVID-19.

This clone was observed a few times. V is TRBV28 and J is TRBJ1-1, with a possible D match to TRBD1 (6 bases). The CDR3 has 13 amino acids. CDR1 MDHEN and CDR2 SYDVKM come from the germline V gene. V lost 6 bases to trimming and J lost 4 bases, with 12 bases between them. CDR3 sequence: CASRTTGTTEAFF. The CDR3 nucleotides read TGTGCCAGCAGGACTACAGGGACCACTGAAGCTTTCTTT. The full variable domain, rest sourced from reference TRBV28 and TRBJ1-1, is DVKVTQSSRYLVKRTGEKVFLECVQDMDHENMFWYRQDPGLGLRLIYFSYDVKMKEKGDIPEGYSVSREKKERFSLILESASTNQTSMYLCASRTTGTTEAFFGQGTRLTVV.

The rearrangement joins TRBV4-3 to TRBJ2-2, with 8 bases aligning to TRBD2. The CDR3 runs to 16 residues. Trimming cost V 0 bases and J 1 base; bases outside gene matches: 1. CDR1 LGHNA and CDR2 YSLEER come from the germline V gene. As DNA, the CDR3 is TGCGCCAGCAGCCAAGATCGGGGGGGGAACACCGGGGAGCTGTTTTTT. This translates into CASSQDRGGNTGELFF.

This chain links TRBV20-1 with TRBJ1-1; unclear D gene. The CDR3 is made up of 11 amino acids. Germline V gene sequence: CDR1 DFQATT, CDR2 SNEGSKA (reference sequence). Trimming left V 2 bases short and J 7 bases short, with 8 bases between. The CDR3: CSARFNNEAFF. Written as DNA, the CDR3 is TGCAGTGCTAGATTTAATAATGAAGCTTTCTTT.

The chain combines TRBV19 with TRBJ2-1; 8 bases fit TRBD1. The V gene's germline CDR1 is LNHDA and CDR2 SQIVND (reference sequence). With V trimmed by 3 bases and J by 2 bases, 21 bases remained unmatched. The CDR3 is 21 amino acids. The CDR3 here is CASSIAPGAGGALKAYNEQFF. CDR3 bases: TGTGCCAGTAGTATCGCCCCAGGGGCAGGGGGCGCATTGAAGGCCTACAATGAGCAGTTCTTC.

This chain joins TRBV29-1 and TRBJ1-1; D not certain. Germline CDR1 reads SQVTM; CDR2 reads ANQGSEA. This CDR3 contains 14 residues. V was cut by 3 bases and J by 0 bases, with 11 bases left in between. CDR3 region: CSVDEGRVNTEAFF. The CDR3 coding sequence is TGCAGCGTTGACGAAGGTCGGGTGAACACTGAAGCTTTCTTT.

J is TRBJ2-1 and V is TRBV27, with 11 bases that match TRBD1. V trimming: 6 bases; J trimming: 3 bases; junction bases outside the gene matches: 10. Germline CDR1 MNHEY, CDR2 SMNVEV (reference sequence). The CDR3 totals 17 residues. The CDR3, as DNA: TGTGCCAGCAGCGCCTCCCGGGACAGGGGGGGCTACAATGAGCAGTTCTTC. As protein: CASSASRDRGGYNEQFF.

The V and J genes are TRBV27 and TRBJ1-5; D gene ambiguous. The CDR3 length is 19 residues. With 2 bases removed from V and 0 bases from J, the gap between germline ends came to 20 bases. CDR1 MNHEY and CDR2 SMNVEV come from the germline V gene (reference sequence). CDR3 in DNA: TGTGCCAGCAGTTTAAGGTTCACACCGACTGTTAATAGCAATCAGCCCCAGCATTTT. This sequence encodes CASSLRFTPTVNSNQPQHF.

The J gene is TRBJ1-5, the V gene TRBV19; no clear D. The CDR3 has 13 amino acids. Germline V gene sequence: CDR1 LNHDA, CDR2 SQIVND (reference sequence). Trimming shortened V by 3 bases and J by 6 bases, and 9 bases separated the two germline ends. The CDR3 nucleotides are TGTGCCAGTAGTATTCAGGATGGTCAGCCCCAGCATTTT. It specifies CASSIQDGQPQHF.

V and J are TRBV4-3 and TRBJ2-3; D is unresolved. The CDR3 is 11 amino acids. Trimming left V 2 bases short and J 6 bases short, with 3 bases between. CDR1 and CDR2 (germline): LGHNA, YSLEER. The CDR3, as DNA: TGCGCCAGCAGCCAATCGGATACGCAGTATTTT. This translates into CASSQSDTQYF.

In DNA form, the CDR3 reads TGTGCCAGTAGTTTTGGGGGGAACTCTGGGGCCAACGTCCTGACTTTC. Translated: CASSFGGNSGANVLTF. The chain has TRBV19 and TRBJ2-6, with a weak D call TRBD2 (6 bases). The CDR3 has 16 amino acids. Trimming stripped 5 bases from V and 0 bases from J, with 11 bases between. The V gene's germline CDR1 is LNHDA and CDR2 SQIVND (reference sequence).

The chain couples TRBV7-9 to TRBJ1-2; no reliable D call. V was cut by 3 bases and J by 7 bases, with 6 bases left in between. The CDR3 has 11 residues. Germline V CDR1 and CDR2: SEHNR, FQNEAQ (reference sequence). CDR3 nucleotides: TGTGCCAGCAGCTTGGCGGGTGGCTACACCTTC. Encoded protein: CASSLAGGYTF.

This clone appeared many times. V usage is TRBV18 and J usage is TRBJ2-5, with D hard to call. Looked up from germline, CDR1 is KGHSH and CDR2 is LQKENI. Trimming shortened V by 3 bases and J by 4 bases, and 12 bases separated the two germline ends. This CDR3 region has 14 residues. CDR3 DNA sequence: TGTGCCAGCTCACCGGGTACAGACCGAGAGACCCAGTACTTC. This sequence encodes CASSPGTDRETQYF.

The DNA for the CDR3 is TGTGCCAACCAGGGGGGAGAAGAGACCCAGTACTTC. Translation: CANQGGEETQYF. The rearrangement uses TRBV27 and TRBJ2-5; possibly TRBD1 for D (7 bases). The CDR3 is 12 residues long. V was trimmed by 10 bases and J by 3 bases, leaving 12 bases between them. Germline values: CDR1 MNHEY, CDR2 SMNVEV (reference sequence).

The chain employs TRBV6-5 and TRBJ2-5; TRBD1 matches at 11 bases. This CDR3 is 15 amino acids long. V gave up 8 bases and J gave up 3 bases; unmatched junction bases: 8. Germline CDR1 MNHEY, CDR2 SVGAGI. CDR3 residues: CASSIGTGGKETQYF. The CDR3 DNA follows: TGTGCCAGCTCGATAGGGACAGGGGGAAAAGAGACCCAGTACTTC.

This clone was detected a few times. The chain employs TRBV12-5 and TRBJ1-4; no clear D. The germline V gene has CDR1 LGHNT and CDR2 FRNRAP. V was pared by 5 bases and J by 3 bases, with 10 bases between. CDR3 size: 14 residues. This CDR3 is CASGPDRANEKLFF. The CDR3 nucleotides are TGTGCTAGTGGTCCCGATCGGGCTAATGAAAAACTGTTTTTT.

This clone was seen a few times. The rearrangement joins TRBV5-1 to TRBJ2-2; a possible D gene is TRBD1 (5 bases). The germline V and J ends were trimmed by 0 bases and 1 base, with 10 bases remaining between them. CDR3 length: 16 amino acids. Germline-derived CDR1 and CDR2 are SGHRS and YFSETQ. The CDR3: CASSLADSQNTGELFF. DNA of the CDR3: TGCGCCAGCAGCTTGGCCGACAGTCAGAACACCGGGGAGCTGTTTTTT.

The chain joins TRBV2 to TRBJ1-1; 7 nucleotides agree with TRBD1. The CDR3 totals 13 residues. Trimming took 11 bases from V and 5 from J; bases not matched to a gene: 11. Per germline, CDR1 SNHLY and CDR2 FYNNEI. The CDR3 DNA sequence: TGTGCCGTCCAGGGGGAAAGGTTGACTGAAGCTTTCTTT. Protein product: CAVQGERLTEAFF. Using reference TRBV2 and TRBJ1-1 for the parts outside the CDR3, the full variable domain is EPEVTQTPSHQVTQMGQEVILRCVPISNHLYFYWYRQILGQKVEFLVSFYNNEISEKSEIFDDQFSVERPDGSNFTLKIRSTKLEDSAMYFCAVQGERLTEAFFGQGTRLTVV.

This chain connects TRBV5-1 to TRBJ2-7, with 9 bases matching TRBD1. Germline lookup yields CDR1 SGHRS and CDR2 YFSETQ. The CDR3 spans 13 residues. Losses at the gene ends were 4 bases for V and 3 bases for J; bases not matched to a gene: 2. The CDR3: CASSRDRVYEQYF. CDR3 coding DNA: TGCGCCAGCAGCCGGGACAGGGTCTACGAGCAGTACTTC.

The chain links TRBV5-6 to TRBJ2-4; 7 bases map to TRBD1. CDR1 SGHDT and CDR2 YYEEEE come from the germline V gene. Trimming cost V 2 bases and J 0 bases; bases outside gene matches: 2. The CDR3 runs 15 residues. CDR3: CASSFGQVAKNIQYF. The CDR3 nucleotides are TGTGCCAGCAGCTTCGGACAGGTAGCCAAAAACATTCAGTACTTC.

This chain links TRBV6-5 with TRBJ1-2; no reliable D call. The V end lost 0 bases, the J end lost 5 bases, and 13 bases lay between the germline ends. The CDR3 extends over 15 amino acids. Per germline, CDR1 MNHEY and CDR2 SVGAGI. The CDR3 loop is CASSYSVLHAYGYTF. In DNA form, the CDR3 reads TGTGCCAGCAGTTACTCGGTCCTGCATGCGTATGGCTACACCTTC.